Reported below is one T cell receptor beta chain. The target antigen is unknown. The data are from a study of T cells expressing NK-cell markers. Study-level information: The authors sequenced eight donors, of whom seven were HCMV-seropositive and one was seronegative.

The CDR3 is 16 residues long. Germline values: CDR1 SGHTA, CDR2 FQGNSA. One entry per CDR3 protein, without DNA, is what TCRdb gives after re-calling the 5' RACE reads. This repertoire includes 500,000 to 600,000 distinct CDR3 sequences. Overall study findings and caveats: More than five of the donors carried dominant NKG2C+ clonotypes that took up roughly 1.0-8% of their CD8+ T cells. No clear determination of HCMV specificity was made for expanded NKG2C+ T cell clones.

This chain joins TRBV7-2 and TRBJ2-1; TCRdb's D call of TRBD1 is untestable without DNA. This receptor was taken from a man between 18 and 29 years old in good health. Material for sequencing was blood T cells: a sorted CD56 or NKG2C T cell subset, CD4+ or CD8+ T cells, or bulk PBMC T cells (not recorded which). CDR3 region: CASSIVGGPTYNEQFF. The entire variable domain, with the rest obtained from reference TRBV7-2 and TRBJ2-1, is as follows: GAGVSQSPSNKVTEKGKDVELRCDPISGHTALYWYRQSLGQGLEFLIYFQGNSAPDKSGLPSDRFSAERTGGSVSTLTIQRTQQEDSAVYLCASSIVGGPTYNEQFFGPGTRLTVL.